These T cell receptor beta chains were read from a single sample in a study of identical twins. MiXCR was run by TCRdb on the 5' RACE reads, yielding one entry per CDR3 protein. The sample gives 520,000 or so distinct CDR3 sequences, around 20% of which show up once; under 0.95% is in the top ten. These data also featured in a second study, about T cells expressing NK-cell markers.

Specimen: CD4+ T cells sorted from blood. These receptors all come from a woman between 18 and 29 years old in good health. CDR3s include the opening cysteine and the closing phenylalanine or tryptophan. The D gene is left open where the match is weak. The listing skips clone size in some rows; elsewhere it reads once, few, many or a size class.

>.|TRBV15|.|TRBJ2-1
TGTGCCACCAGCAGAGATCAGAGGGAGCAGTTCTTC
CATSRDQREQFF
>.|TRBV3-1|TRBD1|TRBJ1-5
TGTGCCAGCAGCCAAGGACAGGGGGGGGTTTACCAGCCCCAGCATTTT
CASSQGQGGVYQPQHF
>.|TRBV5-5|.|TRBJ1-1
TGTGCCAGCAGCTCCCCTGGCTCCCAAGCATCGAACACTGAAGCTTTCTTT
CASSSPGSQASNTEAFF
>.|TRBV2|.|TRBJ2-5
TGTGCCAGCGCACAGGGTCGGGAGACCCAGTACTTC
CASAQGRETQYF
>.|TRBV6-2/TRBV6-3|.|TRBJ1-6
TGTGCCAGCAGTAGACCAGGGGAAAGATCACCCCTCCACTTT
CASSRPGERSPLHF
>few|TRBV20-1|.|TRBJ1-1
TGCAGTGCCCCGTCACAGGACACTGAAGCTTTCTTT
CSAPSQDTEAFF
>.|TRBV6-5|.|TRBJ1-2
TGTGCCAGCAGTTACTCTATAACCGTATATGGCTACACCTTC
CASSYSITVYGYTF
>once|TRBV3-1|TRBD1|TRBJ1-4
TGTGCCAGCAGCCACAGGGGGCCCCGAGAAAAACTGTTTTTT
CASSHRGPREKLFF
>few|TRBV7-3|.|TRBJ1-2
TGTGCCAGCAGCTTAACCGATGGTATCTATGGCTACACCTTC
CASSLTDGIYGYTF
>.|TRBV12-3/TRBV12-4|.|TRBJ2-7
TGTGCCAGTACCAGGGATGCAACCTACGAGCAGTACTTC
CASTRDATYEQYF
>.|TRBV20-1|.|TRBJ2-7
TGCAGTGCTAGAGATCAGAAGGGACAAAAGTACGAGCAGTACTTC
CSARDQKGQKYEQYF
>.|TRBV4-2|.|TRBJ2-7
TGTGCCAGCAGCCATGGGGACATTCTCGAGCAGTACTTC
CASSHGDILEQYF
>.|TRBV20-1|.|TRBJ2-3
TGCAGTGCTAGTGAAGAATACACAGATACGCAGTATTTT
CSASEEYTDTQYF
>.|TRBV18|.|TRBJ1-2
TGTGCCAGCTCACCAAGGAGGGAGACCAACTATGGCTACACCTTC
CASSPRRETNYGYTF
>few|TRBV5-1|TRBD1|TRBJ2-7
TGCGCCAGCAGCTTGGCAGGACAGGACTACGAGCAGTACTTC
CASSLAGQDYEQYF
>once|TRBV5-6|TRBD2|TRBJ2-1
TGTGCCAGCAGCTTTATTACTAGCGGGTACCATGAGCAGTTCTTC
CASSFITSGYHEQFF
>few|TRBV6-2/TRBV6-3|.|TRBJ2-3
TGTGCCAGCAGCCTGCGTAATGCGAAGAGAAGCACAGATACGCAGTATTTT
CASSLRNAKRSTDTQYF
>once|TRBV11-2|TRBD1|TRBJ2-1
TGTGCCAGCAGCTTAGATTCTAGGACAGGGGGTGGAGGTGGGCAGTTCTTC
CASSLDSRTGGGGGQFF
>few|TRBV20-1|.|TRBJ2-3
TGCAGTGCCCCAGAGCGGACCTTTGATACGCAGTATTTT
CSAPERTFDTQYF
>.|TRBV20-1|TRBD1|TRBJ2-7
TGCAGTGCTAGAGATTTAGGGGGCGCGTACGAGCAGTACTTC
CSARDLGGAYEQYF
>many|TRBV5-5|TRBD2|TRBJ2-5
TGTGCCAGCAGCTTGATCCTAGCGGGGCAAGAGACCCAGTACTTC
CASSLILAGQETQYF
>.|TRBV9|.|TRBJ2-7
TGTGCCAGCAGCCCCTCGCCGGGGGACGAGCAGTACTTC
CASSPSPGDEQYF
>few|TRBV5-1|.|TRBJ1-1
TGCGCCAGCAGCCTAGATATTCGAACTGAAGCTTTCTTT
CASSLDIRTEAFF
>.|TRBV20-1|.|TRBJ1-1
TGCAGTGCTAGCAGGACCCCTGAAGCTTTCTTT
CSASRTPEAFF
>.|TRBV7-3|TRBD2|TRBJ2-3
TGTGCCAGCAACCTAGCGGGGGGGCCAGCAGATACGCAGTATTTT
CASNLAGGPADTQYF
>.|TRBV12-3/TRBV12-4|TRBD1|TRBJ1-5
TGTGCCAGCAGGGGACAGGGATTTCAGCCCCAGCATTTT
CASRGQGFQPQHF
>.|TRBV18|.|TRBJ2-7
TGTGCCAGCTCATTAGTGACCGGGGGTATTTTAAACGAGCAGTACTTC
CASSLVTGGILNEQYF
>few|TRBV7-3|TRBD1|TRBJ2-6
TGTGCCAGCAGCTCCCAGGGGGCCTCTGGGGCCAACGTCCTGACTTTC
CASSSQGASGANVLTF
>few|TRBV24-1|.|TRBJ2-5
TGTGCCACCAGCGACAGAGCAGAGACCCAGTACTTC
CATSDRAETQYF
>few|TRBV5-1|TRBD1|TRBJ1-2
TGCGCCAGCAGCCCAGGGACAGGAACTAACTATGGCTACACCTTC
CASSPGTGTNYGYTF
>.|TRBV12-3/TRBV12-4|.|TRBJ2-5
TGTGCCAGCAGTTTGGGACCGTCTCGGGAGACCCAGTACTTC
CASSLGPSRETQYF
>few|TRBV11-2|TRBD2|TRBJ2-1
TGTGCCAGCAGCAGGGGACTAGCGGGTCGTTACTCCTACAATGAGCAGTTCTTC
CASSRGLAGRYSYNEQFF
>.|TRBV5-1|TRBD2|TRBJ2-1
TGCGCCAGCAGCTGGGGTTGGACTAGCGGTTGGAATGAGCAGTTCTTC
CASSWGWTSGWNEQFF
>few|TRBV12-3/TRBV12-4|TRBD1|TRBJ2-7
TGTGCCAGCAGCCCTACGGACAGGGCCCACGAGCAGTACTTC
CASSPTDRAHEQYF
>few|TRBV20-1|TRBD1|TRBJ2-3
TGCAGTGCGAACCGGGACAGGGGAGTAGATACGCAGTATTTT
CSANRDRGVDTQYF
>.|TRBV20-1|TRBD2|TRBJ2-7
TGCAGTGCTAGAGGGCTAGCGGGATACTCCTACGAGCAGTACTTC
CSARGLAGYSYEQYF